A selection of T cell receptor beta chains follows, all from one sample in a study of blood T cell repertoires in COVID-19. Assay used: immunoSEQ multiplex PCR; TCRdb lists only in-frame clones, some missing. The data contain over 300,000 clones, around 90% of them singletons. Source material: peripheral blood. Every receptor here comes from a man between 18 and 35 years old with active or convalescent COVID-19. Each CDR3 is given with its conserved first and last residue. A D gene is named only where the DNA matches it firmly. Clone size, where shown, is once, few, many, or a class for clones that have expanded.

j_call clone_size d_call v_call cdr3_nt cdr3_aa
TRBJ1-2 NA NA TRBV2 TGTGCCAGCAGTGCCCCAGGGGCGGTCTATGGCTACACCTTC CASSAPGAVYGYTF
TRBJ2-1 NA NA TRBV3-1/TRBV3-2 TGTGCCAGCAGCCAAGTACTAGTTTCCTACAATGAGCAGTTCTTC CASSQVLVSYNEQFF
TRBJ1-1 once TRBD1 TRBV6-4 TGTGCCAGCAGCGCCGGGACAGGCCTGAACACTGAAGCTTTCTTT CASSAGTGLNTEAFF
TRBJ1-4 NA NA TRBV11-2 TGTGCCAGCAGCCCCCCGACAGGTTCTAATGAAAAACTGTTTTTT CASSPPTGSNEKLFF
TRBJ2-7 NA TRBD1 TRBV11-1 TGTGCCAGCAGCTTAGTTGGGACAGGGTACGAGCAGTACTTC CASSLVGTGYEQYF
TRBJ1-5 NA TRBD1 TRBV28 TGTGCCGGCAAGACAGGGGGCAATCAGCCCCAGCATTTT CAGKTGGNQPQHF
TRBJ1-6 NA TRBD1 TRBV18 TGTGCCAGCTCAGAGCGGGACAGGGGAAATTCACCCCTCCACTTT CASSERDRGNSPLHF
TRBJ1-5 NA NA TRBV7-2 TGTGCCACCAGTTTGCGAGGCAATCAGCCCCAGCATTTT CATSLRGNQPQHF
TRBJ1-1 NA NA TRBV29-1 TGCAGCGTTGTACGTGACAGGAACACTGAAGCTTTCTTT CSVVRDRNTEAFF
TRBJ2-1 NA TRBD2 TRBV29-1 TGCAGCGTCCTGACTAAGCGGGATAGAGATGAGCAGTTCTTC CSVLTKRDRDEQFF
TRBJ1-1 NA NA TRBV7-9 TGTGCCAGCAGGGAGGGTACTGAAGCTTTCTTT CASREGTEAFF
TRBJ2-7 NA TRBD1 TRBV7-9 TGTGCCAGCAGCTCCGGGACAGGGAGCTCCTACGAGCAGTACTTC CASSSGTGSSYEQYF
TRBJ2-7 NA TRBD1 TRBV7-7 TGTGCCAGCAGCGCGGACAGGGCGGGCGAGCAGTACTTC CASSADRAGEQYF
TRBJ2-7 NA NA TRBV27 TGTGCCAGCAGTTTAAGGGGAACAGGGAACGGGGAGCAGTACTTC CASSLRGTGNGEQYF
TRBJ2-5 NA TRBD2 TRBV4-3 TGCGCCAGCAGCCAAGGACTAGCGGGATGGGAGACCCAGTACTTC CASSQGLAGWETQYF
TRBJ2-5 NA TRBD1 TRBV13 TGTGCCAGCAGCAACAGGGGTCCAAGCCAAGAGACCCAGTACTTC CASSNRGPSQETQYF
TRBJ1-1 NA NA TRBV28 TGTGCCAGCAGTTTACGGCAATGGGGGGGAATGAACACTGAAGCTTTCTTT CASSLRQWGGMNTEAFF
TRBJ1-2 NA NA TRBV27 TGTGCCAGCAGTCCCTTGTCAGGACTAAATGGCTACACCTTC CASSPLSGLNGYTF
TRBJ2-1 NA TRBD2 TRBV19 TGTGCCAGTAGTATAGCCCCACGGACTAGCGGGAGAGCTAATGAGCAGTTCTTC CASSIAPRTSGRANEQFF
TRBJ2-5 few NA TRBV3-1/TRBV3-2 TGTGCCAGCAGCCAAGATGCGAGCGGGGAGACCCAGTACTTC CASSQDASGETQYF
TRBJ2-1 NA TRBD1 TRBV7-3 TGTGCCAGCAGTCAAACCGCCCGGACAGGCAGGCAGTTCTTC CASSQTARTGRQFF
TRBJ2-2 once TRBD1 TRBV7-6 TGTGCCAGCAGCCCAATTACAGGGGGCGGTGGTACCGGGGAGCTGTTTTTT CASSPITGGGGTGELFF
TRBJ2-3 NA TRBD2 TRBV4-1 TGCGCCAGCAGCCAACGCGGGGGGGCCGCAGATACGCAGTATTTT CASSQRGGAADTQYF
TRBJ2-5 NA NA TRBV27 TGTGCCAGCAGTCCGCGGACAGTCCAAGAGACCCAGTACTTC CASSPRTVQETQYF
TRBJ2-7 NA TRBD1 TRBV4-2 TGTGCCAGCAGCCAACTAGGGACAGACTACGAGCAGTACTTC CASSQLGTDYEQYF
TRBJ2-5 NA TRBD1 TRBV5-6 TGTGCCAGCAGCTTAAGGACAGGGGGCGGAGAGACCCAGTACTTC CASSLRTGGGETQYF